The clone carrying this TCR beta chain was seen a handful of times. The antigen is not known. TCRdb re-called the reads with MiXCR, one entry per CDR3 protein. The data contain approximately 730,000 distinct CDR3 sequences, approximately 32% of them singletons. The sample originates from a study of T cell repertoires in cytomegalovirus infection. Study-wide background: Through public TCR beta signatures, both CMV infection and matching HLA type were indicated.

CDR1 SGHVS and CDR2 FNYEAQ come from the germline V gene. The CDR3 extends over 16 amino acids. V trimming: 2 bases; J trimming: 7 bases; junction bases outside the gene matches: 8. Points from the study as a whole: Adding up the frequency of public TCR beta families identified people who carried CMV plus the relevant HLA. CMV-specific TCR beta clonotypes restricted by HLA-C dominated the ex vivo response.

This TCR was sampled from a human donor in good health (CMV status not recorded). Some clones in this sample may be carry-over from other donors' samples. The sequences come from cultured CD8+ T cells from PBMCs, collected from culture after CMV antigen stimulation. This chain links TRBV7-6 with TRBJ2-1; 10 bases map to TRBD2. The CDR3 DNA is TGTGCCAGCAGCTTACCCAGCGGGGGGGCTGGGAATGAGCAGTTCTTC. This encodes CASSLPSGGAGNEQFF.